The rows below give T cell receptor beta chains drawn from one sample of a study of human T cells and chemical hapten exposure. From the RACE reads, TCRdb called clonotypes with MiXCR, one entry per CDR3 protein. The sample yields 110,000 to 150,000 distinct CDR3 sequences, approximately 10% seen once. The sequencing used whole blood, collected in connection with sensitization to the hapten diphenylcyclopropenone (DPC). These receptors all stem from a woman aged 45 to 65 with alopecia areata. Some clones in this sample may be carry-over from other donors' samples. CDR3s include the opening cysteine and the closing phenylalanine or tryptophan. A D gene is named only where the DNA matches it firmly. Part of the rows lack a size; the others show once, few, many or a class for expanded clones.

>NA|TRBJ1-2|TRBD1|TRBV19
CASTRDRVNYGYTF
TGTGCCAGTACCCGGGACAGGGTGAACTATGGCTACACCTTC
>NA|TRBJ1-5|TRBD1|TRBV7-6
CASSDRANQPQHF
TGTGCCAGCAGCGACAGGGCCAATCAGCCCCAGCATTTT
>few|TRBJ2-3|NA|TRBV19
CASSIDTGAYTDTQYF
TGTGCCAGTAGTATTGATACGGGAGCCTACACAGATACGCAGTATTTT
>NA|TRBJ2-2|TRBD2|TRBV7-2
CASRNAGVYTGELFF
TGTGCCAGCAGAAACGCGGGGGTTTACACCGGGGAGCTGTTTTTT
>many|TRBJ1-3|NA|TRBV27
CASSLGGKTGNTIYF
TGTGCCAGCAGTTTGGGCGGGAAGACTGGAAACACCATATATTTT
>NA|TRBJ2-2|NA|TRBV28
CASSLWTQNTGELFF
TGTGCCAGCAGTTTATGGACCCAGAACACCGGGGAGCTGTTTTTT
>few|TRBJ2-5|NA|TRBV29-1
CSVTPGQGQGETQYF
TGCAGCGTCACTCCGGGGCAGGGGCAGGGGGAGACCCAGTACTTC
>many|TRBJ2-1|NA|TRBV27
CASSLSDFSGISSYNEQFF
TGTGCCAGCAGTTTATCGGATTTTAGCGGCATCTCCTCCTACAATGAGCAGTTCTTC
>NA|TRBJ1-1|NA|TRBV29-1
CSVVNTEAFF
TGCAGCGTGGTGAACACTGAAGCTTTCTTT
>few|TRBJ2-7|TRBD2|TRBV7-3
CASSLMGSGTYEQYF
TGTGCCAGCAGCTTAATGGGTAGCGGGACCTACGAGCAGTACTTC
>many|TRBJ2-2|NA|TRBV21-1
CASSKNNGRTPGSCFF
NA
>few|TRBJ2-1|NA|TRBV25-1
CASTTQYNEQFF
TGTGCCAGCACCACTCAGTACAATGAGCAGTTCTTC
>few|TRBJ2-2|TRBD2|TRBV11-2
CASSLELAGVTGELFF
TGTGCCAGCAGCTTAGAGCTAGCGGGAGTCACCGGGGAGCTGTTTTTT
>many|TRBJ1-1|NA|TRBV5-5
CASSLDQGTEAFF
TGTGCCAGCAGCTTAGATCAGGGCACTGAAGCTTTCTTT
>NA|TRBJ2-3|TRBD2|TRBV5-1
CASSTGLGPSTDTQYF
TGCGCCAGCAGCACGGGACTAGGCCCGAGCACAGATACGCAGTATTTT
>NA|TRBJ2-2|TRBD2|TRBV7-6
CASSPGAGAANTGELFF
TGTGCCAGCAGCCCAGGAGCGGGAGCCGCGAACACCGGGGAGCTGTTTTTT
>few|TRBJ2-6|TRBD1|TRBV12-3/TRBV12-4
CASSGRDRSSSGANVLTF
TGTGCCAGCAGTGGACGGGACAGGTCGAGCTCTGGGGCCAACGTCCTGACTTTC
>NA|TRBJ2-7|NA|TRBV12-3/TRBV12-4
CASRAKDEQYF
TGTGCCAGCAGGGCGAAGGACGAGCAGTACTTC
>NA|TRBJ1-5|TRBD1|TRBV29-1
CSVRTGGEQPQHF
TGCAGCGTCCGGACAGGGGGGGAGCAGCCCCAGCATTTT
>NA|TRBJ1-2|NA|TRBV30
CAGRGQGNYGYTF
TGTGCCGGTAGGGGTCAGGGGAACTATGGCTACACCTTC
>many|TRBJ2-3|TRBD1|TRBV7-2
CARGKGATDTQYF
TGTGCCCGGGGCAAGGGGGCCACAGATACGCAGTATTTT
>few|TRBJ2-7|TRBD2|TRBV7-2
CASGSLAGDEQYF
TGTGCCAGCGGAAGTCTAGCGGGCGACGAGCAGTACTTC
>many|TRBJ2-7|TRBD2|TRBV5-1
CASSLEHPGLNEQYF
TGCGCCAGCAGCTTGGAGCATCCGGGACTAAACGAGCAGTACTTC
>NA|TRBJ2-4|TRBD1|TRBV11-2
CASSLGSVGTGRAKNIQYF
TGTGCCAGCAGCTTAGGCTCCGTGGGGACAGGGCGAGCCAAAAACATTCAGTACTTC
>NA|TRBJ2-1|TRBD2|TRBV20-1
CSAGDGRGYNEQFF
TGCAGTGCCGGCGATGGGAGGGGCTACAATGAGCAGTTCTTC
>NA|TRBJ2-1|TRBD2|TRBV7-8
CASSFAGLAGVGQNNEQFF
TGTGCCAGCAGCTTCGCGGGACTAGCGGGAGTAGGACAGAACAATGAGCAGTTCTTC
>few|TRBJ2-3|NA|TRBV5-1
CASSFGVWTNTDTQYF
TGCGCCAGCAGCTTCGGGGTGTGGACGAACACAGATACGCAGTATTTT
>NA|TRBJ2-3|NA|TRBV20-1
CSDSLGTDTQYF
TGCAGTGACTCCCTCGGCACAGATACGCAGTATTTT
>few|TRBJ2-5|NA|TRBV20-1
CSARVRDETQYF
TGCAGTGCTAGAGTTAGGGACGAGACCCAGTACTTC
>once|TRBJ2-7|TRBD2|TRBV27
CASSPGLAGLPRHF
TGTGCCAGCAGTCCGGGACTAGCGGGGTTACCCCGACACTTC
>NA|TRBJ2-5|TRBD2|TRBV5-4
CASSPPGSGGRPWETQYF
TGTGCCAGCAGCCCGCCGGGGTCCGGCGGGAGGCCTTGGGAGACCCAGTACTTC
>once|TRBJ2-7|TRBD2|TRBV28
CASSLLTGGIYEQYF
TGTGCCAGCAGTTTACTGACGGGAGGGATCTACGAGCAGTACTTC
>few|TRBJ2-7|NA|TRBV7-9
CASSLVIGSSYEQYF
TGTGCCAGCAGCTTAGTCATCGGGAGCTCCTACGAGCAGTACTTC